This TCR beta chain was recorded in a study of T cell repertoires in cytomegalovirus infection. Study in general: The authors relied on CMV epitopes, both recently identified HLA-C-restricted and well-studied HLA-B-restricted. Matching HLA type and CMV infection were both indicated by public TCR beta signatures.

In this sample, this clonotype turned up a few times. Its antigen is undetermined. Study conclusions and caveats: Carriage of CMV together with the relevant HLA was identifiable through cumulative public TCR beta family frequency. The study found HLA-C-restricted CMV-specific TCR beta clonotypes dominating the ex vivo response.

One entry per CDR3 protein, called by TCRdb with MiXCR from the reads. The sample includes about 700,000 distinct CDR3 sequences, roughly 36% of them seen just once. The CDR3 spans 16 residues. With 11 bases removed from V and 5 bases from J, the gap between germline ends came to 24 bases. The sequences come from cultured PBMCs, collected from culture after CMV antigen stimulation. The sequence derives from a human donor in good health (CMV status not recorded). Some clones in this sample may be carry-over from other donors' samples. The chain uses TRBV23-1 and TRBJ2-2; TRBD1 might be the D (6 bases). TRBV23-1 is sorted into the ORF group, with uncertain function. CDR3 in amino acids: CAPNPQGYEWTGELFF. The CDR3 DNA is TGCGCCCCGAATCCCCAGGGGTATGAATGGACCGGGGAGCTGTTTTTT.